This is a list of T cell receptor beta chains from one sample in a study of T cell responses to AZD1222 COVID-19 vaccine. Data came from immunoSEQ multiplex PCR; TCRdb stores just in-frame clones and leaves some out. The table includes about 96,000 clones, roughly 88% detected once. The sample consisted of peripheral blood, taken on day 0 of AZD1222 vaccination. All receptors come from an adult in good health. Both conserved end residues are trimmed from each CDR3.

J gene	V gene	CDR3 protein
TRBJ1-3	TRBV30	AWSVQAGIGNTIY
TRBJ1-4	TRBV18	ASSPGTNEKLF
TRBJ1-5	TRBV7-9	ASSQRGDRQPQH
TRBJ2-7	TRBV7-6	ASSLSDGGAYEQY
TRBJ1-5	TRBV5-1	ASSLAGQPSPQH
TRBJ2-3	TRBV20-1	SAVSGIGQY
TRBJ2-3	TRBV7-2	ASGLTSDTQY
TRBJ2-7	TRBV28	ASSLPRQGFPYEQY
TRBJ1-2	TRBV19	ASSIGTAANYGYT
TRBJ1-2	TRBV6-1	ASSEGQDGYT
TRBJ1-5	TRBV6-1	ASSEKVNQPQH
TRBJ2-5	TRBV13	ASSLGTSGRVYQETQY
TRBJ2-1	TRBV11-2	ASSLGGPGQYNEQF
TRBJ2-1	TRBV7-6	ASSRWGGGSYNEQF
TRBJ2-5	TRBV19	ASPRQGSETQY
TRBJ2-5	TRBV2	ASGLDGETQY
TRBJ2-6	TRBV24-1	ATSSPGSSGANVLT
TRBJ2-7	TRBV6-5	ASSPSSYEQY
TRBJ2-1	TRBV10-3	AINTNSGGYNEQF
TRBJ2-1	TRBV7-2	ASSRGTSGRRLGNEQF
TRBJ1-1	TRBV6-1	ASSEPAGGSTEAF
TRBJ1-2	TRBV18	ASSPPGDRDGYT
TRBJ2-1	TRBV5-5	ASSLDRTGMKFPQF
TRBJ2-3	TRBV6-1	ASSLGGLGTDTQY
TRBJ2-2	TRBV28	ASRTSVYTGELF
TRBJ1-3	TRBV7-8	ASSLGQGKTGNTIY
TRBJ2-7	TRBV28	ASSLPRSYEQY
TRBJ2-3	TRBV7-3	ASSPYSTGDTQY
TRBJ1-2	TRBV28	ASSSTARQAHGYT
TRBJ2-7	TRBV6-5	ASSYSVLNWEQY
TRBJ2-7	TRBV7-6	ASSLLSNEQY
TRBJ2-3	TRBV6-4	ASSDSWTAISDTQY
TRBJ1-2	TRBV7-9	ASSLATGFGGYT
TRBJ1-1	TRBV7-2	ASRLQGAVEAF
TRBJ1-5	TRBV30	AWSPDQGPQH
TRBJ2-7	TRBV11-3	ASSRYRDSEYGSRLGY
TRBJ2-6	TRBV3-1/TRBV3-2	ASSQEGQGTGANVLT
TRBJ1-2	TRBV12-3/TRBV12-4	ASTTGDGYT
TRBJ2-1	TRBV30	AWSVLGQGDNEQF
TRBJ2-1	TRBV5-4	ASSSLSGGPYNEQF
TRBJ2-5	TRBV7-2	ASSGLGLVETQY
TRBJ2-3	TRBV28	ASIGAPDTQY